This T cell receptor beta chain was found in a study of T cells after yellow fever vaccination. Study-wide background: SMART-Seq v4 Ultra Low Input handled preparation of low-cell-number fractions.

The sample holds many counts of this clonotype. Study-wide results and limits: Some clonotypes were seen in both the CD4 and the CD8 compartments. These made up a small share and likely arose from convergent recombination. Almost all vaccine-responding clonotypes went undetected in sorted memory subsets on day 0.

There are 15 residues in the CDR3. The ends lost 2 bases at V and 4 bases at J; junction bases unmatched: 5. Germline V gene lookup returns CDR1 LGHNA and CDR2 YSLEER. MiXCR was run by TCRdb on the 5' RACE reads, yielding one entry per CDR3 protein. The sample holds 15,000 or so distinct CDR3 sequences, 6% to 9.5% seen once. The TCR was taken from a man aged 18 to 29 who received the YFV17D yellow fever vaccine. The sample was PBMCs, either bulk or a sorted T-cell subset (CD4+, CD8+, memory, or dextramer-sorted; not recorded which), taken on the day of the yellow fever booster vaccination. The J gene is TRBJ1-2, the V gene TRBV4-3; 9 positions agree with TRBD1. CDR3 DNA sequence: TGCGCCAGCAGCCAACACCAACAGGGGGCCTATGGCTACACCTTC. This gives the protein CASSQHQQGAYGYTF.